This TCR beta chain is from a study of T cells in Graves' hyperthyroidism and ophthalmopathy. Germline V CDR1 and CDR2: SGDLS, YYNGEE. This CDR3 has 13 residues. V was pared by 3 bases and J by 5 bases, with 1 base of the junction left unmatched. This clonotype was detected many times. Researchers took RNA transcripts and amplified the TCR beta CDR3 regions from them. The HTBI set primed first-round TCR CDR3 RT-PCR. TCRdb analysed the multiplex PCR reads with MiXCR anew, one entry per CDR3 protein. The sample has hundreds of thousands of distinct CDR3 sequences, roughly a third seen once. The chain carries TRBV9 and TRBJ2-5, with 10 bases identical to TRBD2. The clonotype originates from a woman between 35 and 50 years old with Graves' hyperthyroidism. Sequencing was done on a sample of blood. CDR3 in DNA: TGTGCCAGCAGCGGTAGCGGGGGGGAGACCCAGTACTTC. This gives the protein CASSGSGGETQYF. Together with reference TRBV9 and TRBJ2-5, the CDR3 gives the full variable domain: DSGVTQTPKHLITATGQRVTLRCSPRSGDLSVYWYQQSLDQGLQFLIQYYNGEERAKGNILERFSAQQFPDLHSELNLSSLELGDSALYFCASSGSGGETQYFGPGTRLLVL.